One sample yielded the 5 T cell receptor beta chains listed below, sequenced in a study of cytomegalovirus exposure and HLA in healthy donors. The PCR employed 60 Vbeta primers together with 13 Jbeta primers. The repertoire was sequenced with immunoSEQ multiplex PCR; TCRdb's copy has only in-frame clones and lacks some. The repertoire holds under 200,000 clones, about 85% seen once, with roughly 6.2% in the top ten. Input material: PBMCs. All receptors come from a male donor in good health and CMV-seropositive.

The chain employs TRBV7-9 and TRBJ2-5; D uncertain. CDR1 and CDR2 from the germline V gene are SEHNR and FQNEAQ (reference sequence). The CDR3 extends over 12 amino acids. V lost 3 bases, J lost 6 bases, and 8 bases lay in between. The CDR3 spells CASSFGGQTQYF. The CDR3 region has the DNA TGTGCCAGCAGCTTTGGTGGGCAGACCCAGTACTTC.

This chain joins TRBV2 and TRBJ2-7; the D gene is possibly TRBD1 (6 bases). The CDR3 contains 14 residues. V shed 7 bases and J shed 2 bases, with 15 bases lying between them. Germline CDR1 is SNHLY and CDR2 is FYNNEI. The DNA of the CDR3 is TGTGCCAGCAATCCGGGAAGGGGGACCTACGAGCAGTACTTC. It specifies CASNPGRGTYEQYF.

On this clone: Other DNA sequences within the sample encode an identical CDR3. V usage is TRBV27 and J usage is TRBJ1-5, with 7 bases identical to TRBD1. The germline V gene encodes CDR1 MNHEY and CDR2 SMNVEV (reference sequence). CDR3 length: 15 amino acids. The ends lost 3 bases at V and 1 base at J; junction bases unmatched: 3. The CDR3 sequence: CASSLTGRSNQPQHF. The CDR3 nucleotides read TGTGCCAGCAGTTTGACAGGGCGAAGCAATCAGCCCCAGCATTTT.

V is TRBV28 and J is TRBJ2-1; TRBD2 matches 14 bases. J lost 15 bases, V lost 11 bases, and 9 bases had no gene match. In germline, CDR1 is MDHEN, CDR2 SYDVKM. CDR3 length equals 12 residues. Here the CDR3 reads CAGGTSGRLTFF. The CDR3 coding sequence is TGTGCCGGAGGGACTAGCGGGAGACTAACGTTCTTC.

This clone was counted a single time. This chain connects TRBV9 to TRBJ1-6, with D maybe TRBD1 (5 bases). The V end was cut by 7 bases, the J end by 6 bases, with 14 bases between. The CDR3 runs 14 residues. CDR1 is SGDLS, CDR2 YYNGEE, per germline. The CDR3 is CASGREGANSPLHF. The CDR3 DNA reads as TGTGCCAGCGGGCGGGAAGGGGCTAATTCACCCCTCCACTTT. Full variable domain (outside the CDR3, taken from reference TRBV9 and TRBJ1-6): DSGVTQTPKHLITATGQRVTLRCSPRSGDLSVYWYQQSLDQGLQFLIQYYNGEERAKGNILERFSAQQFPDLHSELNLSSLELGDSALYFCASGREGANSPLHFGNGTRLTVT.